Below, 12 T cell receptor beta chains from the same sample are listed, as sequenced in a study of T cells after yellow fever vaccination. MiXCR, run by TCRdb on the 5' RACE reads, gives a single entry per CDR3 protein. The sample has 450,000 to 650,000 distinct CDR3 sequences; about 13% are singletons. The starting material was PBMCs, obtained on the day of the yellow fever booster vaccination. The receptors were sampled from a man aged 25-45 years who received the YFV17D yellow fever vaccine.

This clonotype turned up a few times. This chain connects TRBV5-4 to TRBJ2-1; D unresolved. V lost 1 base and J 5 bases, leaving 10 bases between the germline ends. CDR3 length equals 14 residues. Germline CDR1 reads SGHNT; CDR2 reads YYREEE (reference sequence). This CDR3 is CASSLRLSDNEQFF. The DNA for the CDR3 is TGTGCCAGCAGCTTGCGGTTGTCTGACAATGAGCAGTTCTTC.

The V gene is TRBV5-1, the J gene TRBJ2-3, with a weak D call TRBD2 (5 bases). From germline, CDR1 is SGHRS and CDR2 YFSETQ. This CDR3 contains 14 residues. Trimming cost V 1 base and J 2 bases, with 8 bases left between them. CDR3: CASSLQRLTDTQYF. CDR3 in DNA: TGCGCCAGCAGCTTGCAGCGGCTCACAGATACGCAGTATTTT.

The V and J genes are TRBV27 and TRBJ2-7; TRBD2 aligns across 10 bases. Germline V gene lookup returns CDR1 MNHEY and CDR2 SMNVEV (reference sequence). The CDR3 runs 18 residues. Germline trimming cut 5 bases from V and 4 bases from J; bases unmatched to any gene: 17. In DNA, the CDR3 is TGTGCCAGCAGTCCGACTCCTAGCGGGAGAGCCATTGGGTACGAGCAGTACTTC. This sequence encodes CASSPTPSGRAIGYEQYF.

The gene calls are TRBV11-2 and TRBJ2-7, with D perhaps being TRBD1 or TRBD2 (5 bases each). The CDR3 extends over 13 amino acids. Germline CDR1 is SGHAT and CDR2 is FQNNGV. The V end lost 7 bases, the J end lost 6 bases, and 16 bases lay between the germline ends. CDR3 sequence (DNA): TGTGCCAGCACGAGGGGTAGAGACCTCGAGCAGTACTTC. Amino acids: CASTRGRDLEQYF.

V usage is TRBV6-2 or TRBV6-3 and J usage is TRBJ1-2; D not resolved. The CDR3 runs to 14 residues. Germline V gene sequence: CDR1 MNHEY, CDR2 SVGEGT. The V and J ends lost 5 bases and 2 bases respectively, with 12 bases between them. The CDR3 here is CASSLLNTNYGYTF. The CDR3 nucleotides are TGTGCCAGCAGTCTTTTGAACACCAACTATGGCTACACCTTC.

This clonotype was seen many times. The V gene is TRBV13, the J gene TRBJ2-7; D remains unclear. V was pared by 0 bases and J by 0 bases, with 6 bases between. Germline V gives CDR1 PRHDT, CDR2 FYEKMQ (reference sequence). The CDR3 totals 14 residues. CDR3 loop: CASSLGRASYEQYF. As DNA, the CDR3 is TGTGCCAGCAGCTTAGGAAGGGCCTCCTACGAGCAGTACTTC.

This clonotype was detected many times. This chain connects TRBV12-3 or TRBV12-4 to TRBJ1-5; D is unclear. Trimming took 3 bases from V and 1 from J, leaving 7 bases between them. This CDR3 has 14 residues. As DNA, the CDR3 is TGTGCCAGCAGTTTGGCAGGCAGCAATCAGCCCCAGCATTTT. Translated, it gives CASSLAGSNQPQHF.

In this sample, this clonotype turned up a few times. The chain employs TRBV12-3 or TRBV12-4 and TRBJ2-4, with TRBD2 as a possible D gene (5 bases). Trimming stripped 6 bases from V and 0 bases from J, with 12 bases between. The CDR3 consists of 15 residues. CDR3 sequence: CASSLKGVAKNIQYF. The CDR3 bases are TGTGCCAGCAGCCTAAAGGGAGTAGCCAAAAACATTCAGTACTTC.

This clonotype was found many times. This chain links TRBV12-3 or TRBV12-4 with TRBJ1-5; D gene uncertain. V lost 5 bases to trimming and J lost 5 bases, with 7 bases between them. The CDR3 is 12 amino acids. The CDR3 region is CASSLIDQPQHF. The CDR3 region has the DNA TGTGCCAGCAGTCTGATTGATCAGCCCCAGCATTTT.

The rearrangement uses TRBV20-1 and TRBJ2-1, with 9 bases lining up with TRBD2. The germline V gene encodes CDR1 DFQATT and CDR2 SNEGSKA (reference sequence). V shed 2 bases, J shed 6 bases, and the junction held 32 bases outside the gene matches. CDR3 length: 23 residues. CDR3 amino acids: CSARLQLILLELKPGLASNEQFF. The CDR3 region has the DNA TGCAGTGCTAGACTACAGCTCATTCTCCTTGAGCTTAAACCGGGACTAGCCTCCAATGAGCAGTTCTTC.

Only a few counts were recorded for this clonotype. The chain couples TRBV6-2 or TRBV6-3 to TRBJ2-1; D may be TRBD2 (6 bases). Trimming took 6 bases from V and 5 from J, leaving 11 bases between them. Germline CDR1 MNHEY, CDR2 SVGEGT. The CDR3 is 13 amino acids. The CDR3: CASRPSADNEQFF. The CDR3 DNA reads TGTGCCAGCAGGCCTAGCGCAGACAATGAGCAGTTCTTC.

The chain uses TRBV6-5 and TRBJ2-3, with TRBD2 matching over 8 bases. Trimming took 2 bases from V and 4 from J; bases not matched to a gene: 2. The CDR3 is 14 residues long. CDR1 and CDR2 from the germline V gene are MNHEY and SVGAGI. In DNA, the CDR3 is TGTGCCAGCAGTTACCAACTAGCGGCAGATACGCAGTATTTT. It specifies CASSYQLAADTQYF.